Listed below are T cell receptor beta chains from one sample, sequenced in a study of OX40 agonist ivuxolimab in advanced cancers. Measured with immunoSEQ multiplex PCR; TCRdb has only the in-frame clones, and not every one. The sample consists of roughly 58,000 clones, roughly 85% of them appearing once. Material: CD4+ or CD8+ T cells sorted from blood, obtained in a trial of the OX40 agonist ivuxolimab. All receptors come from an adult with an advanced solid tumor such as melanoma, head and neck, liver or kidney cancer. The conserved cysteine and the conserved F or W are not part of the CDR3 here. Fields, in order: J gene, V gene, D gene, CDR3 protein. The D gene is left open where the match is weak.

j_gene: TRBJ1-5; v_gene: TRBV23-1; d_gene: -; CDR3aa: ASSQNLSNQPQH
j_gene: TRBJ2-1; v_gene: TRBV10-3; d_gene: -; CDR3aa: ATSGLNNEQF
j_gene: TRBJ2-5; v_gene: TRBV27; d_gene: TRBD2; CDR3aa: ASSPSGTSGQETQY
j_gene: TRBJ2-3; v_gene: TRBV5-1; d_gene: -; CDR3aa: ASLLLPGPTTPDTQY
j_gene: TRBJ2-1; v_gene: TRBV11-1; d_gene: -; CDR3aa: ASSSGGRPYNEQF
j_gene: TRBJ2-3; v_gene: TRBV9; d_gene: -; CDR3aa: ASSVEEDTQY
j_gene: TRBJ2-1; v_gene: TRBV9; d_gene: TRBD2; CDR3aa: ASSPSGGLAVNSYNEQF
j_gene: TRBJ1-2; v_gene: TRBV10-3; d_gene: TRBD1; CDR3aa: AISESINPGQGRSYT
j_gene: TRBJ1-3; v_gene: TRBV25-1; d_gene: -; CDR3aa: ASSEGLFSGNTIY
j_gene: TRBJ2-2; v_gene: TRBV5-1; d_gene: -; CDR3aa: ASSLGATSGELF
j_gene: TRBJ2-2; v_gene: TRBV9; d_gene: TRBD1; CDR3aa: ASSVKGQGARGGELF
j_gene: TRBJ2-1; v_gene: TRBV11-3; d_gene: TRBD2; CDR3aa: ASSLEGSGSYNEQF
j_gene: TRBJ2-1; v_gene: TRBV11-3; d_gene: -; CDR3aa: ASSFDVRNEQF
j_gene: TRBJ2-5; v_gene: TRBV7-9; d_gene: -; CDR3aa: ASSLWGLGRPGAQETQY
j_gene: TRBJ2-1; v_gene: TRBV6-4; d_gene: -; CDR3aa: ASSVEDYNEQF
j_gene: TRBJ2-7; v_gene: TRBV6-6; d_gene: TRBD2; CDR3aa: ASGARGGISYEQY
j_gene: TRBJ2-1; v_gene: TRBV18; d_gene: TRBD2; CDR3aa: ASSPSTSGSTGSEQF
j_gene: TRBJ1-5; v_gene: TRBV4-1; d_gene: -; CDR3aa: ASSQRGKDIGNQPQH
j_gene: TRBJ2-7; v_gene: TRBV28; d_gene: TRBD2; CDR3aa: ASNGGISTYEQY
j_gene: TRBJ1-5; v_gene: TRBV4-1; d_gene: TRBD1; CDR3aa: ASSYRGSNQPQH
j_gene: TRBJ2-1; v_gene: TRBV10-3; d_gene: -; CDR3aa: AISERVTGNEQF
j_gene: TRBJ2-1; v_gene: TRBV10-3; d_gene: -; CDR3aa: AISLKGGVGGNEQF
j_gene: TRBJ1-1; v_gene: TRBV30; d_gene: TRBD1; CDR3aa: AWSVTGRRTEAF
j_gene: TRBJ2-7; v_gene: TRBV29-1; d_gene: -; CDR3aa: SVRGGGSYEQY
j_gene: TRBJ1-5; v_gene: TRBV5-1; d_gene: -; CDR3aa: ASSLDAGAGQPQH
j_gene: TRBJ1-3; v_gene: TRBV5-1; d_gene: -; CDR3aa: ASSWAGSSGNTIY
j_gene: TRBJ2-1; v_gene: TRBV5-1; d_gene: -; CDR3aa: ASSLGQSYNEQF
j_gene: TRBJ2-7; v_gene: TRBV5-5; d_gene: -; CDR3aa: ASSRLDRKFSYEQY
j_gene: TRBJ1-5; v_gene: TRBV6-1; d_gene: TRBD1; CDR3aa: ASSTQGAEQPQH
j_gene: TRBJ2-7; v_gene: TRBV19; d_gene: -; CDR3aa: ASSIVDGGSYEQY
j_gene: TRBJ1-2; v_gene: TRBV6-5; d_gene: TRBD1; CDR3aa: ASSYDRGGGYT
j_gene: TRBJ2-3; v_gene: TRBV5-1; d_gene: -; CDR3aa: ASSFQGGTDTQY
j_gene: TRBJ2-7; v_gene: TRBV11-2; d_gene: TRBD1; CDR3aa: ASSPSDRAGGYEQY
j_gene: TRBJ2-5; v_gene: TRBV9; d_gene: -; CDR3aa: ASSVRGGVTQETQY
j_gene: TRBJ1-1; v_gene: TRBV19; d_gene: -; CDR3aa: ASSIDGSAGMNTEAF
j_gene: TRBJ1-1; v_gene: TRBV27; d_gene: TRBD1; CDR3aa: ASSYRDSKYTEAF
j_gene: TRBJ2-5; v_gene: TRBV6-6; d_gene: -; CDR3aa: ACGGGTQY
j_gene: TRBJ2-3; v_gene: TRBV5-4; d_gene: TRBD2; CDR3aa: ASSLGLQGGRPDTQY
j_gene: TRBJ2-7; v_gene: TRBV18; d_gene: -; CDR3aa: ASSPKVSGYEQY
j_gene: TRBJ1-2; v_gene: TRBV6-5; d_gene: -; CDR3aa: ASSPQGSYGYT
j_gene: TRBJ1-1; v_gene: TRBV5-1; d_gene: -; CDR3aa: ASRGTGYTEAF
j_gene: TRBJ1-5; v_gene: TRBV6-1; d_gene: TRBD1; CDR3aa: ASSEGGTGLNQPQH
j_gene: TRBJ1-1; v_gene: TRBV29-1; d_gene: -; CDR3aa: SVEGSGWTEAF
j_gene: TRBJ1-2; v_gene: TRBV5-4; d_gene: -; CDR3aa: ASSLRNGYYGYT
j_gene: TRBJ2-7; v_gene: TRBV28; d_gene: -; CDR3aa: ASSSPYEQY